The 10 T cell receptor beta chains listed next were all sequenced from one sample in a study of cytomegalovirus exposure and HLA in healthy donors. Vbeta (60) and Jbeta (13) primers were used in the PCR. TCRdb's table, derived via immunoSEQ multiplex PCR, lists solely in-frame clones and lacks some. The data contain approximately 110,000 clones, approximately 76% of them singletons. Material: PBMCs. These receptors originate from a woman between 45 and 60 years old in good health and CMV-seropositive.

This clone has only one observation. V is TRBV7-2 and J is TRBJ2-1; 7 positions agree with TRBD2. CDR1 and CDR2 (germline): SGHTA, FQGNSA. Losses at the gene ends were 7 bases for V and 0 bases for J; bases not matched to a gene: 12. This CDR3 has 17 residues. CDR3 in DNA: TGTGCCAGCACCGAGAGGCCGGGAGGCCTCTCCTACAATGAGCAGTTCTTC. It translates to CASTERPGGLSYNEQFF.

This clone has more than one count but fewer than ten. The chain employs TRBV2 and TRBJ2-1, with 13 bases lining up with TRBD2. J lost 7 bases, V lost 9 bases, and 3 bases had no gene match. The germline CDR1 and CDR2 sequences are SNHLY and FYNNEI. The CDR3 consists of 13 residues. The CDR3 DNA follows: TGTGCCAGAACGGGACTAGCGGGGAATGAGCAGTTCTTC. It translates to CARTGLAGNEQFF. The full variable domain, rest sourced from reference TRBV2 and TRBJ2-1, is EPEVTQTPSHQVTQMGQEVILRCVPISNHLYFYWYRQILGQKVEFLVSFYNNEISEKSEIFDDQFSVERPDGSNFTLKIRSTKLEDSAMYFCARTGLAGNEQFFGPGTRLTVL.

This clone came up a few times. The chain combines TRBV7-2 with TRBJ2-7; D possibly corresponds to TRBD1 (5 bases). The ends were cut back, 0 bases at V and 4 bases at J, with 7 bases in the middle. Per the germline V gene, CDR1 is SGHTA and CDR2 is FQGNSA. The length of the CDR3 is 13 residues. The CDR3 reads CASSLAAGYEQYF. DNA for the CDR3: TGTGCCAGCAGCTTAGCAGCAGGGTACGAGCAGTACTTC.

A note on this clone: The junction departs from the called germline gene at one end, perhaps through a read error. The V call is TRBV7-9, the J call TRBJ1-2; D gene uncertain. The V gene's germline CDR1 is SEHNR and CDR2 FQNEAQ (reference sequence). This CDR3 spans 14 amino acids. The CDR3 nucleotides are TGTTCCAGCAGCTTGGTCGATAGAGCGTATGGCTACACCTTC. Its protein is CSSSLVDRAYGYTF. The whole variable domain, remainder taken from reference TRBV7-9 and TRBJ1-2, is DTGVSQNPRHKITKRGQNVTFRCDPISEHNRLYWYRQTLGQGPEFLTYFQNEAQLEKSRLLSDRFSAERPKGSFSTLEIQRTEQGDSAMYLCSSSLVDRAYGYTFGSGTRLTVV.

This clone was recorded once. The chain carries TRBV19 and TRBJ1-2, with 9 bases fitting TRBD1. J lost 7 bases, V lost 6 bases, and 6 bases had no gene match. The CDR3 is made up of 13 amino acids. CDR1 and CDR2 (germline): LNHDA, SQIVND (reference sequence). The CDR3 DNA is TGTGCCAGTAGAAGGACAGGGGAGGCTGGCTACACCTTC. Residues: CASRRTGEAGYTF.

This clone turned up a few times. This same CDR3 is encoded by further DNA sequences in the sample. The chain has TRBV7-9 and TRBJ2-7; 14 bases agree with TRBD2. CDR3 size: 14 residues. The germline V gene encodes CDR1 SEHNR and CDR2 FQNEAQ (reference sequence). The trim removed 3 bases at V and 5 bases at J, leaving 0 bases unmatched. CDR3 coding DNA: TGTGCCAGCAGCTTGGGACTAGCGGGGGACGAGCAGTACTTC. It encodes CASSLGLAGDEQYF.

The V call is TRBV7-3, the J call TRBJ2-2, with 9 bases lining up with TRBD2. After removal of 1 base from V and 9 bases from J, the junction contained 6 bases not matched to a gene. Germline loops: CDR1 SGHTA, CDR2 FQGTGA. This CDR3 region has 15 residues. CDR3 nucleotides: TGTGCCAGCAGCTTAATCCCGGGACTAGCCTGGGAGCTGTTTTTT. Residues: CASSLIPGLAWELFF. Complete variable domain (other parts from reference TRBV7-3 and TRBJ2-2): GAGVSQTPSNKVTEKGKYVELRCDPISGHTALYWYRQSLGQGPEFLIYFQGTGAADDSGLPNDRFFAVRPEGSVSTLKIQRTERGDSAVYLCASSLIPGLAWELFFGEGSRLTVL.

The chain employs TRBV5-8 and TRBJ2-5, with D tentatively TRBD1 (6 bases). The J call is uncertain, as TRBJ2-7 better fits the DNA end. Germline CDR1 is SGHTS and CDR2 is YDEGEE. This CDR3 contains 13 residues. The CDR3 bases are TGTGCCAGCGGACAGCAAAGCTCCTACGAGCAGTACTTC. This translates into CASGQQSSYEQYF.

The chain combines TRBV9 with TRBJ2-1; 7 nucleotides align to TRBD1. This CDR3 is built from 15 residues. Germline CDR1 reads SGDLS; CDR2 reads YYNGEE. V was pared by 4 bases and J by 1 base, with 5 bases of the junction left unmatched. The CDR3 loop reads CASSPGGTSYNEQFF. The DNA for the CDR3 is TGTGCCAGCAGCCCAGGGGGAACTTCCTACAATGAGCAGTTCTTC. The whole variable domain, remainder taken from reference TRBV9 and TRBJ2-1, is DSGVTQTPKHLITATGQRVTLRCSPRSGDLSVYWYQQSLDQGLQFLIQYYNGEERAKGNILERFSAQQFPDLHSELNLSSLELGDSALYFCASSPGGTSYNEQFFGPGTRLTVL.

The J gene is TRBJ2-5, the V gene TRBV7-2; D is unclear. In germline, CDR1 is SGHTA, CDR2 FQGNSA. The CDR3 runs to 14 residues. V was trimmed by 3 bases and J by 3 bases, leaving 11 bases between them. CDR3 sequence (DNA): TGTGCCAGCAGCTTGAGGTCCAGCGAAGAGACCCAGTACTTC. Translation gives CASSLRSSEETQYF.